The 23 T cell receptor beta chains below were found in one sample sequenced in a study of blood T cell repertoires in COVID-19. TCRdb keeps only in-frame clones here, not all; method: immunoSEQ multiplex PCR. Of approximately 200,000 clones listed, roughly 80% are singletons. Sequencing was done on a sample of peripheral blood. The receptors were gathered from a woman of 80 years or more with COVID-19, enrolled during active disease.

The rearrangement uses TRBV7-9 and TRBJ1-1; tentative D call: TRBD1 (6 bases). There are 14 residues in the CDR3. Germline CDR1 and CDR2: SEHNR and FQNEAQ (reference sequence). V was pared by 7 bases and J by 2 bases, with 14 bases between. In DNA, the CDR3 is TGTGCCAGCATTTCCCAGGGGCGAAACACTGAAGCTTTCTTT. Protein product: CASISQGRNTEAFF.

The CDR3 sequence is CASSVEGALWNEQYF. DNA of the CDR3: TGCGCCAGCAGTGTGGAGGGGGCACTTTGGAACGAGCAGTACTTC. This chain connects TRBV5-1 to TRBJ2-7; TRBD1 is a possible D gene (7 bases). Germline CDR1 reads SGHRS; CDR2 reads YFSETQ. The ends were cut back, 5 bases at V and 5 bases at J, with 20 bases in the middle. The CDR3 spans 15 residues. Using reference TRBV5-1 and TRBJ2-7 for the parts outside the CDR3, the full variable domain is KAGVTQTPRYLIKTRGQQVTLSCSPISGHRSVSWYQQTPGQGLQFLFEYFSETQRNKGNFPGRFSGRQFSNSRSEMNVSTLELGDSALYLCASSVEGALWNEQYFGPGTRLTVT.

The CDR3 loop reads CASSSTTGTAYTGELFF. The CDR3 DNA reads as TGTGCCAGCAGCTCTACAACCGGGACAGCCTACACCGGGGAGCTGTTTTTT. This chain connects TRBV11-2 to TRBJ2-2, with 7 bases that match TRBD1. The CDR3 is made up of 17 amino acids. CDR1 is SGHAT and CDR2 is FQNNGV in the germline V gene. V shed 4 bases and J 3 bases; nucleotides not matched to a gene: 11.

This clone was seen a single time. This chain joins TRBV19 and TRBJ1-5; D is unresolved. Germline-derived CDR1 and CDR2 are LNHDA and SQIVND (reference sequence). V was trimmed by 3 bases and J by 7 bases, leaving 16 bases between them. CDR3 length equals 15 residues. CDR3 DNA: TGTGCCAGTAGTATTTCTTTAGTCAACCGCCAGCCCCAGCATTTT. This sequence encodes CASSISLVNRQPQHF.

This rearrangement joins TRBV18 to TRBJ2-3; 12 nucleotides agree with TRBD1. Trimming at V came to 0 bases and at J to 6 bases, leaving 7 bases not matched to a gene. Germline assignment: CDR1 KGHSH and CDR2 LQKENI. The CDR3 is 17 amino acids. The DNA of the CDR3 is TGTGCCAGCTCACCACCGCCGGGACAGGGGGCAGGGGATACGCAGTATTTT. Its translation: CASSPPPGQGAGDTQYF.

This clone was seen just once. The CDR3 coding sequence is TGTGTCAGAAGAAGGCGAGGGGGGGTCGAGGGCAATCAGCCCCAGCATTTT. Residues: CVRRRRGGVEGNQPQHF. The chain is built from TRBV7-5 and TRBJ1-5. TRBV7-5 is flagged as a pseudogene. This CDR3 contains 17 residues.

The chain carries TRBV29-1 and TRBJ1-4, with D uncertain. From germline, CDR1 is SQVTM and CDR2 ANQGSEA. V gave up 4 bases and J gave up 8 bases, with 14 bases separating them. The CDR3 extends over 13 amino acids. In DNA form, the CDR3 reads TGCAGCGTTGTAGGATCCGGGAACGAAAAACTGTTTTTT. Its translation is CSVVGSGNEKLFF.

The genes are TRBV5-5 and TRBJ2-5, with 11 bases that match TRBD1. The germline V gene encodes CDR1 SGHKS and CDR2 YYEKEE (reference sequence). The CDR3 totals 15 residues. V shed 0 bases and J 4 bases; nucleotides not matched to a gene: 2. The CDR3 region has the DNA TGTGCCAGCAGCTTGGGGGACAGGGGGACAGAGACCCAGTACTTC. Encoded protein: CASSLGDRGTETQYF.

This clone was recorded only once. V and J are TRBV6-2 or TRBV6-3 and TRBJ1-5, with unresolved D. Trimming left V 4 bases short and J 8 bases short, with 15 bases between. From germline, CDR1 is MNHEY and CDR2 SVGEGT. CDR3 length equals 14 residues. Written as DNA, the CDR3 is TGTGCCAGCAGTTTCTGGGGAGGAAGGGAGCCCCAGCATTTT. This sequence encodes CASSFWGGREPQHF.

The chain recombines TRBV19 with TRBJ2-2; D not resolved. The CDR3 has 14 residues. The V gene's germline CDR1 is LNHDA and CDR2 SQIVND (reference sequence). Trimming took off 7 bases at V and 0 bases at J, with 9 bases between the two ends. The CDR3 coding sequence is TGTGCCAGTAAAGCTGTAGCGAACACCGGGGAGCTGTTTTTT. It translates to CASKAVANTGELFF.

The rearrangement links TRBV6-2 or TRBV6-3 to TRBJ1-5, with 10 bases fitting TRBD1. The CDR3 is 14 residues long. V lost 7 bases, J lost 5 bases, and 5 bases stayed unmatched. Germline loops: CDR1 MNHEY, CDR2 SVGEGT. The CDR3 here is CASTPGQGHQPQHF. The CDR3 DNA follows: TGTGCCAGCACCCCGGGACAGGGGCATCAGCCCCAGCATTTT.

The rearrangement links TRBV10-1 to TRBJ2-1; 8 bases are a match to TRBD2. Germline CDR1 is WNHNN and CDR2 is SYGVQD (reference sequence). The CDR3 spans 16 residues. V lost 0 bases and J lost 7; bases outside the gene matches: 8. The CDR3 spells CASSESPGGQKNEQFF. In nucleotides, the CDR3 is TGCGCCAGCAGTGAGTCACCGGGGGGGCAGAAAAATGAGCAGTTCTTC.

This chain uses TRBV6-5 with TRBJ2-1; D ambiguous. Deletions cut 6 bases from V and 7 bases from J, with 7 bases between. CDR1 and CDR2 (germline): MNHEY, SVGAGI. The CDR3 totals 11 residues. In DNA form, the CDR3 reads TGTGCCAGCAGCCTACTTAATGAGCAGTTCTTC. This sequence encodes CASSLLNEQFF.

The chain links TRBV19 to TRBJ1-5, with D tentatively TRBD1 (6 bases). The CDR3 length is 13 residues. The germline CDR1 and CDR2 sequences are LNHDA and SQIVND (reference sequence). The V end lost 8 bases, the J end lost 1 base, and 9 bases lay between the germline ends. The CDR3 DNA follows: TGTGCCAGTGCAGGGGTCAGCAATCAGCCCCAGCATTTT. The encoded protein is CASAGVSNQPQHF.

The chain combines TRBV7-2 with TRBJ1-2; the D gene is possibly TRBD1 (5 bases). CDR1 is SGHTA and CDR2 is FQGNSA in the germline V gene. V gave up 1 base and J gave up 12 bases, with 12 bases separating them. The CDR3 totals 12 residues. CDR3 nucleotide sequence: TGTGCCAGCAGCTTAGACAGGTCTCGACACACCTTC. This encodes CASSLDRSRHTF. The variable domain in full, completed from reference TRBV7-2 and TRBJ1-2, reads GAGVSQSPSNKVTEKGKDVELRCDPISGHTALYWYRQSLGQGLEFLIYFQGNSAPDKSGLPSDRFSAERTGGSVSTLTIQRTQQEDSAVYLCASSLDRSRHTFGSGTRLTVV.

This clone was observed once. This chain links TRBV7-8 with TRBJ1-1; 7 bases map to TRBD1. Losses at the gene ends were 1 base for V and 0 bases for J; bases not matched to a gene: 2. The CDR3 loop spans 15 amino acids. The V gene's germline CDR1 is SGHVS and CDR2 FQNEAQ. CDR3: CASSLVTGVNTEAFF. CDR3 coding DNA: TGTGCCAGCAGCTTAGTAACAGGGGTGAACACTGAAGCTTTCTTT.

The chain employs TRBV7-9 and TRBJ2-2, with TRBD2 as a possible D gene (6 bases). The CDR3 is 14 amino acids. V was pared by 5 bases and J by 4 bases, with 11 bases between. The germline gives CDR1 SEHNR, CDR2 FQNEAQ (reference sequence). CDR3: CASSRRAGTGELFF. DNA for the CDR3: TGTGCCAGCAGCCGGAGGGCAGGCACCGGGGAGCTGTTTTTT.

The V and J genes are TRBV15 and TRBJ1-5; 10 nucleotides agree with TRBD1. CDR1 LNHNV and CDR2 YYDKDF come from the germline V gene (reference sequence). V shed 7 bases and J 5 bases; nucleotides not matched to a gene: 5. The CDR3 is 14 amino acids. The CDR3 reads CATTRDRGDQPQHF. The CDR3 DNA is TGTGCCACCACGCGGGACAGGGGCGATCAGCCCCAGCATTTT. Variable domain in full (rest from reference TRBV15 and TRBJ1-5): DAMVIQNPRYQVTQFGKPVTLSCSQTLNHNVMYWYQQKSSQAPKLLFHYYDKDFNNEADTPDNFQSRRPNTSFCFLDIRSPGLGDTAMYLCATTRDRGDQPQHFGDGTRLSIL.

The gene calls are TRBV6-5 and TRBJ1-2; 7 bases match TRBD1. J was trimmed by 7 bases and V by 7 bases; bases with no gene match: 9. Germline CDR1 reads MNHEY; CDR2 reads SVGAGI. This CDR3 comprises 13 residues. CDR3 loop: CASTQTGVGGYTF. The CDR3 DNA sequence: TGTGCCAGCACCCAAACAGGGGTCGGTGGCTACACCTTC.

The chain combines TRBV29-1 with TRBJ1-2; no clear D. V lost 6 bases to trimming and J lost 0 bases, with 8 bases between them. The length of the CDR3 is 12 residues. The germline gives CDR1 SQVTM, CDR2 ANQGSEA. CDR3 residues: CSVTQPNYGYTF. The CDR3 DNA reads as TGCAGCGTCACACAGCCTAACTATGGCTACACCTTC.

The chain employs TRBV10-1 and TRBJ2-1, with unresolved D. The V and J ends lost 0 bases and 9 bases respectively, with 9 bases between them. The CDR3 spans 13 residues. Germline V lookup: CDR1 WNHNN, CDR2 SYGVQD (reference sequence). The CDR3 protein is CASSESFRSEQFF. The CDR3 DNA reads TGCGCCAGCAGTGAGTCGTTTCGGAGTGAGCAGTTCTTC.

The chain couples TRBV12-3 or TRBV12-4 to TRBJ2-2; D might be TRBD1 (5 bases). The V end lost 6 bases, the J end lost 6 bases, and 11 bases lay between the germline ends. CDR3 length: 13 residues. The CDR3 sequence is CASRYQGPGELFF. The CDR3 nucleotides read TGTGCCAGCAGGTACCAGGGTCCCGGGGAGCTGTTTTTT.

J is TRBJ2-3 and V is TRBV13; 8 nucleotides match TRBD1. Per the germline V gene, CDR1 is PRHDT and CDR2 is FYEKMQ (reference sequence). This CDR3 spans 14 amino acids. Unmatched junction bases numbered 2, after V lost 5 bases and J lost 1 base. The chain's CDR3 is CASSQDRGTDTQYF. DNA of the CDR3: TGTGCCAGCAGCCAGGACAGGGGCACAGATACGCAGTATTTT.